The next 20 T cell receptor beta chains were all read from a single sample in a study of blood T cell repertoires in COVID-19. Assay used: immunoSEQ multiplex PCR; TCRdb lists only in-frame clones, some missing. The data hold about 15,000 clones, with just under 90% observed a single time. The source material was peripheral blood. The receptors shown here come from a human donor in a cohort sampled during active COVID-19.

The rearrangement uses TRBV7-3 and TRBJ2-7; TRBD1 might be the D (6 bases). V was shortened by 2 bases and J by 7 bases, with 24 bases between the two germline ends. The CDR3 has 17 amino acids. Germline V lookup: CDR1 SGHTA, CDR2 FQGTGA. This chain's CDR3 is CASSLGPAGEYPGEQYF. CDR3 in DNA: TGTGCCAGCAGCTTAGGCCCCGCAGGGGAGTATCCTGGGGAGCAGTACTTC.

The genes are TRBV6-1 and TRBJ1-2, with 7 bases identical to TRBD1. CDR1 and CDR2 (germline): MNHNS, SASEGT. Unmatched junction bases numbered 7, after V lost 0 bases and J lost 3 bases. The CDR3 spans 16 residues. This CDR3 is CASSEAGAGGDYGYTF. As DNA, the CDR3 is TGTGCCAGCAGTGAAGCCGGGGCAGGGGGTGACTATGGCTACACCTTC.

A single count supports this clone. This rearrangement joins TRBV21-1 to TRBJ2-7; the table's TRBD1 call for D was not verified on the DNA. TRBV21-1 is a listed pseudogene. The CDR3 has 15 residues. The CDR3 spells CASSKGGQGTDEQYF. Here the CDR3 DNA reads TGTGCCAGCAGCAAAGGGGGGCAGGGGACCGACGAGCAGTACTTC.

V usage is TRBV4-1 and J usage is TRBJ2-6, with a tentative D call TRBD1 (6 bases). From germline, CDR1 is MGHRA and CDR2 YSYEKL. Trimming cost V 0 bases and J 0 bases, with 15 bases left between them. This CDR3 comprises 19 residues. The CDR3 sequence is CASSQDRGLKGSGANVLTF. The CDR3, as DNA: TGCGCCAGCAGCCAAGATAGGGGGTTGAAGGGCTCTGGGGCCAACGTCCTGACTTTC.

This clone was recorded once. The CDR3 sequence is CASSLITSGNPSTDTQYF. CDR3 DNA sequence: TGCGCCAGCAGCTTGATCACTAGCGGGAACCCTAGCACAGATACGCAGTATTTT. The gene calls are TRBV5-1 and TRBJ2-3, with 10 bases identical to TRBD2. Trimming cost V 1 base and J 0 bases; bases outside gene matches: 8. CDR1 SGHRS and CDR2 YFSETQ come from the germline V gene. There are 18 residues in the CDR3.

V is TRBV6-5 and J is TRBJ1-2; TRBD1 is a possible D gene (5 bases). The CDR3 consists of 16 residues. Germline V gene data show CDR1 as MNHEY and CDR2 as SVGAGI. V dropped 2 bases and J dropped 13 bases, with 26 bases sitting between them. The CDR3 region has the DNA TGTGCCAGCAGTTACGAAAGAAGGGGCCAGGGAAGTAGGTTCACCTTC. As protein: CASSYERRGQGSRFTF.

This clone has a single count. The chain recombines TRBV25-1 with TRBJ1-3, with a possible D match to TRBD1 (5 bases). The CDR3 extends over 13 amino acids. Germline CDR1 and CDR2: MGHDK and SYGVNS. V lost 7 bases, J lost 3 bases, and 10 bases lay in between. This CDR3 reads CASTAGNGNTIYF. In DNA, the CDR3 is TGTGCCAGCACAGCAGGGAATGGAAACACCATATATTTT.

The CDR3 here is CASTGTATTDTQYF. As DNA, the CDR3 is TGTGCCAGCACCGGGACTGCTACCACAGATACGCAGTATTTT. V usage is TRBV5-6 and J usage is TRBJ2-3, with D perhaps TRBD2 (6 bases). Germline lookup yields CDR1 SGHDT and CDR2 YYEEEE. Trimming removed 6 bases at V and 2 bases at J, with 13 bases between. The CDR3 is made up of 14 amino acids. Together with reference TRBV5-6 and TRBJ2-3, the CDR3 gives the full variable domain: DAGVTQSPTHLIKTRGQQVTLRCSPKSGHDTVSWYQQALGQGPQFIFQYYEEEERQRGNFPDRFSGHQFPNYSSELNVNALLLGDSALYLCASTGTATTDTQYFGPGTRLTVL.

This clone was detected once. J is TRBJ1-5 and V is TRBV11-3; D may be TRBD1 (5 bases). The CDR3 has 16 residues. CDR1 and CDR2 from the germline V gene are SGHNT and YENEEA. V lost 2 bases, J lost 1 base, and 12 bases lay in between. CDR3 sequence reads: CASSLKPGMSNQPQHF. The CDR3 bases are TGTGCCAGCAGCTTAAAGCCAGGGATGAGCAATCAGCCCCAGCATTTT.

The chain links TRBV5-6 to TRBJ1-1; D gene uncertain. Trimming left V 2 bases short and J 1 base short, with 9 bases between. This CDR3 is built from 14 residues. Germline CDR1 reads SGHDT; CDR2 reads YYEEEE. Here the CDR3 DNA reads TGTGCCAGCAGCTTCATGGCAGAGAACACTGAAGCTTTCTTT. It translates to CASSFMAENTEAFF.

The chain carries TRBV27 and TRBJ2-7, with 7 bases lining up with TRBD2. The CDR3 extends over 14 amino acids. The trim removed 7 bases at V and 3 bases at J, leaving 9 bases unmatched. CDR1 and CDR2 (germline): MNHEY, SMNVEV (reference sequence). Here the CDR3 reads CASTVGPGGYEQYF. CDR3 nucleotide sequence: TGTGCCAGCACGGTAGGGCCGGGGGGCTACGAGCAGTACTTC.

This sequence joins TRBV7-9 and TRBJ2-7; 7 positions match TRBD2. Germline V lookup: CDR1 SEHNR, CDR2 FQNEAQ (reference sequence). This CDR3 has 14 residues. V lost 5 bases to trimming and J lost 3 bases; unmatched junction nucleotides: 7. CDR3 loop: CASSPWGGIYEQYF. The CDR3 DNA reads TGTGCCAGCAGCCCGTGGGGGGGGATCTACGAGCAGTACTTC.

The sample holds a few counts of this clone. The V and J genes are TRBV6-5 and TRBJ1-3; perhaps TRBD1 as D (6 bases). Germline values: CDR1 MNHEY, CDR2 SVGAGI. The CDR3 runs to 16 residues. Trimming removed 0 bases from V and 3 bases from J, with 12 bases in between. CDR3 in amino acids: CASSYSGRGNGNTIYF. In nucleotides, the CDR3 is TGTGCCAGCAGTTACTCTGGCAGGGGTAATGGAAACACCATATATTTT.

For the CDR3, the DNA is TGTGCCAGCTCGCGGGACAGAAAATACGAGCAGTACTTC. Translation gives CASSRDRKYEQYF. The chain uses TRBV18 and TRBJ2-7; possibly TRBD1 for D (7 bases). The CDR3 covers 13 residues. V dropped 6 bases and J dropped 4 bases, with 13 bases sitting between them. CDR1 and CDR2 (germline): KGHSH, LQKENI.

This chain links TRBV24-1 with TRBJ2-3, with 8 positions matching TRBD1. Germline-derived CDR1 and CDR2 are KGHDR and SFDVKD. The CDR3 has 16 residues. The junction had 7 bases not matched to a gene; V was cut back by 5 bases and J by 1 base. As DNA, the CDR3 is TGTGCCACCAGTGGCTCGCAGGGGGCCCGCACAGATACGCAGTATTTT. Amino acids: CATSGSQGARTDTQYF.

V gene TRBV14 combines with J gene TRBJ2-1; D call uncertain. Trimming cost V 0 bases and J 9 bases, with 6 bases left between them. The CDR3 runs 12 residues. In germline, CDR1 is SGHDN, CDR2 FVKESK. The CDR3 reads CASSQDTGEQFF. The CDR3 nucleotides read TGTGCCAGCAGCCAAGATACGGGTGAGCAGTTCTTC.

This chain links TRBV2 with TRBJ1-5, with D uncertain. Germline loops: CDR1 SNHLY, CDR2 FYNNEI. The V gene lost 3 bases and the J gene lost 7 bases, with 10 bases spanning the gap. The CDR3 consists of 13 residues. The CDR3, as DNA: TGTGCCAGCAGTGAGGAAGGGAGGCAGCCCCAGCATTTT. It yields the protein CASSEEGRQPQHF.

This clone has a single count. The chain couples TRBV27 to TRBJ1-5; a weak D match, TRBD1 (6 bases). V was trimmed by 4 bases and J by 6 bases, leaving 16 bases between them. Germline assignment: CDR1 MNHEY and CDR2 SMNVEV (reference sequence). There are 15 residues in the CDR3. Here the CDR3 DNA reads TGTGCCAGCAGTTATAGGGGGGGCGAGGGTCAGCCCCAGCATTTT. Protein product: CASSYRGGEGQPQHF.

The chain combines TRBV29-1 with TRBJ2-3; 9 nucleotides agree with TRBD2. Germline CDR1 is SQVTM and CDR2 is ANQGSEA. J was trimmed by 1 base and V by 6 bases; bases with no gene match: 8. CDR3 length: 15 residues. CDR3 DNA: TGCAGCGTGGATAGACCTAGCGGGGGCACAGATACGCAGTATTTT. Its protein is CSVDRPSGGTDTQYF.

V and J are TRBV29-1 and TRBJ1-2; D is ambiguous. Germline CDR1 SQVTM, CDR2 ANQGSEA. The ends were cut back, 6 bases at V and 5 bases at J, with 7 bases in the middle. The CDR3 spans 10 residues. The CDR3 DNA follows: TGCAGCGTAGAGGCATATGGCTACACCTTC. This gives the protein CSVEAYGYTF.